This T cell receptor (beta chain) was found in a study of CD8 T cells in Susac syndrome. It was with random hexamers that roughly 0.45 to 1 ug RNA was reverse transcribed. The CDR3 of TCR beta was amplified by immunoSEQ multiplex PCR across 54 Vbeta and 13 Jbeta. TCRdb fed the immunoSEQ multiplex PCR reads into MiXCR, producing one record per CDR3 protein. The sample includes 45,000 or so distinct CDR3 sequences, under 95% of them seen just once. From germline, CDR1 is LGHDT and CDR2 YNNKEL (reference sequence). This CDR3 spans 16 amino acids. Trimming took 4 bases from V and 2 from J, leaving 18 bases between them. Sequencing of TCR beta was carried out in blood CD8+ and CD4+ T cells.

The receptor's source is a human donor in good health. The chain employs TRBV3-1 and TRBJ2-7, with TRBD2 as a possible D gene (5 bases). Sequenced material: CD8+ T cells from PBMCs. The CDR3 DNA sequence: TGTGCCAGCAGCCCCCCCCACCCCGGGAACCCCTACGAGCAGTACTTC. Translating it yields CASSPPHPGNPYEQYF.